A single sample gave rise to the 21 T cell receptor beta chains below, sequenced in a study of patients and donors after allogeneic stem cell transplantation. TCRdb re-analysed the RT-PCR reads in MiXCR, keeping a single row per CDR3 protein. The sample has around 160,000 distinct CDR3 sequences, approximately 30% seen once. The sample comprised blood, either unsorted or a sorted T cell fraction (not recorded which). The source of these receptors is a human donor who was either an allogeneic HSCT recipient or a stem cell or donor lymphocyte infusion donor (not recorded which). It is not recorded whose cells these are; they may come from a transplant donor.

The chain recombines TRBV6-5 with TRBJ2-2; weak D call: TRBD2 (5 bases). The CDR3 has 15 amino acids. V was trimmed by 4 bases and J by 5 bases, leaving 14 bases between them. Germline V gives CDR1 MNHEY, CDR2 SVGAGI. The CDR3 protein is CASSLVGVVTGELFF. DNA for the CDR3: TGTGCCAGCAGTTTAGTGGGAGTAGTTACCGGGGAGCTGTTTTTT.

This chain joins TRBV27 and TRBJ1-2; D might be TRBD1 (6 bases). V shed 4 bases and J shed 7 bases, with 10 bases lying between them. CDR3 length equals 12 residues. Germline V gives CDR1 MNHEY, CDR2 SMNVEV (reference sequence). CDR3 sequence: CASSSRGSGYTF. Here the CDR3 DNA reads TGTGCCAGCAGTTCGAGGGGGTCTGGCTACACCTTC.

This clonotype was recorded a few times. The chain links TRBV6-1 to TRBJ2-7, with a tentative D call TRBD2 (5 bases). CDR3 size: 14 residues. Germline V lookup: CDR1 MNHNS, CDR2 SASEGT. V lost 8 bases, J lost 4 bases, and 18 bases lay in between. This CDR3 is CASGAGYGSYEQYF. CDR3 bases: TGTGCCAGCGGTGCGGGTTACGGCTCGTACGAGCAGTACTTC.

This chain links TRBV7-9 with TRBJ1-4; the D gene is possibly TRBD1 (5 bases). The germline CDR1 and CDR2 sequences are SEHNR and FQNEAQ (reference sequence). The CDR3 is 14 amino acids. Trimming cost V 3 bases and J 8 bases, with 13 bases left between them. The CDR3: CASSFSREEEKLFF. The CDR3 DNA reads TGTGCCAGCAGCTTTTCCAGGGAAGAAGAAAAACTGTTTTTT.

The rearrangement joins TRBV7-2 to TRBJ2-4; 7 bases align to TRBD1. The CDR3 is 15 amino acids. In germline, CDR1 is SGHTA, CDR2 FQGNSA. Trimming at V came to 1 base and at J to 7 bases, leaving 7 bases not matched to a gene. Here the CDR3 reads CASSLEGRGTNIQYF. CDR3 nucleotide sequence: TGTGCCAGCAGCTTAGAGGGCAGGGGGACCAACATTCAGTACTTC.

The table lists this clonotype with many counts. The chain has TRBV7-6 and TRBJ1-1, with 7 bases matching TRBD1. CDR3 size: 17 residues. Germline lookup yields CDR1 SGHVS and CDR2 FNYEAQ. The J segment lost 0 bases and the V segment lost 7 bases, leaving 14 bases of the junction unmatched. CDR3 in amino acids: CASNQYAGTAMNTEAFF. CDR3 in DNA: TGTGCCAGCAACCAGTACGCCGGGACAGCCATGAACACTGAAGCTTTCTTT.

There are many counts of this clonotype. The V gene is TRBV27, the J gene TRBJ1-2; the D is unclear. The CDR3 loop spans 13 amino acids. Germline CDR1 and CDR2: MNHEY and SMNVEV (reference sequence). Trimming stripped 7 bases from V and 10 bases from J, with 19 bases between. The CDR3 sequence: CASTNNYPIFYTF. CDR3 bases: TGTGCCAGCACCAACAATTACCCCATTTTCTACACCTTC.

The chain's CDR3 is CASSLGLAGGNEQFF. As DNA, the CDR3 is TGCGCCAGCAGCTTGGGACTAGCGGGAGGCAATGAGCAGTTCTTC. This chain uses TRBV5-1 with TRBJ2-1; 13 nucleotides match TRBD2. CDR3 length: 15 amino acids. With 0 bases clipped from V and 6 bases from J, the junction kept 0 bases outside the gene matches. CDR1 and CDR2 (germline): SGHRS, YFSETQ.

This clonotype has just a few counts. The chain couples TRBV6-5 to TRBJ1-2; 7 bases are a match to TRBD1. Germline CDR1 and CDR2: MNHEY and SVGAGI. The CDR3 is 15 amino acids. The J segment lost 5 bases and the V segment lost 2 bases, leaving 8 bases of the junction unmatched. CDR3 DNA sequence: TGTGCCAGCAGTTACCACAGGGGAAGTTTTTATGGCTACACCTTC. It yields the protein CASSYHRGSFYGYTF.

The table lists this clonotype with a few counts. V is TRBV20-1 and J is TRBJ2-7, with 10 bases aligning to TRBD2. The CDR3 runs to 15 residues. Unmatched junction bases numbered 9, after V lost 3 bases and J lost 4 bases. Germline loops: CDR1 DFQATT, CDR2 SNEGSKA (reference sequence). The CDR3 sequence: CSARMTGLASYEQYF. CDR3 DNA: TGCAGTGCTAGGATGACGGGACTAGCGTCGTACGAGCAGTACTTC.

The V and J genes are TRBV7-2 and TRBJ1-2, with D unresolved. With 2 bases removed from V and 0 bases from J, the gap between germline ends came to 10 bases. The CDR3 has 15 amino acids. Germline CDR1 SGHTA, CDR2 FQGNSA. The CDR3 coding sequence is TGTGCCAGCAGCTTAAGTATATTGGCTAACTATGGCTACACCTTC. Translating gives CASSLSILANYGYTF.

V usage is TRBV18 and J usage is TRBJ2-3, with TRBD1 matching over 8 bases. The CDR3 length is 14 residues. The germline V gene has CDR1 KGHSH and CDR2 LQKENI. Trimming took 2 bases from V and 8 from J; bases not matched to a gene: 6. In nucleotides, the CDR3 is TGTGCCAGCTCACCAGGACAGGGACGGGGTACGCAGTATTTT. This codes for CASSPGQGRGTQYF.

This chain uses TRBV19 with TRBJ1-4; unclear D gene. The CDR3 covers 13 residues. Between the trimmed V and J ends, which lost 5 bases and 2 bases, there was a span of 6 bases. CDR1 and CDR2 from the germline V gene are LNHDA and SQIVND (reference sequence). The CDR3 is CASSGRTNEKLFF. In DNA form, the CDR3 reads TGTGCCAGTAGTGGTAGGACTAATGAAAAACTGTTTTTT. Drawing the rest from reference TRBV19 and TRBJ1-4, the complete variable domain is DGGITQSPKYLFRKEGQNVTLSCEQNLNHDAMYWYRQDPGQGLRLIYYSQIVNDFQKGDIAEGYSVSREKKESFPLTVTSAQKNPTAFYLCASSGRTNEKLFFGSGTQLSVL.

The chain links TRBV9 to TRBJ2-3, with 9 bases aligning to TRBD2. The V gene's germline CDR1 is SGDLS and CDR2 YYNGEE. The CDR3 contains 17 residues. J gave up 1 base and V 0 bases, and 6 bases lay outside the gene matches. CDR3: CASSVAFLAGGTDTQYF. For the CDR3, the DNA is TGTGCCAGCAGCGTAGCTTTCTTAGCGGGGGGCACAGATACGCAGTATTTT.

The chain is built from TRBV5-6 and TRBJ1-2; D gene ambiguous. Trimming left V 3 bases short and J 4 bases short, with 13 bases between. The V gene's germline CDR1 is SGHDT and CDR2 YYEEEE. The CDR3 covers 14 residues. This CDR3 reads CASSSPPGFYGYTF. The CDR3, as DNA: TGTGCCAGCAGCTCCCCTCCGGGCTTCTATGGCTACACCTTC. Complete variable domain (other parts from reference TRBV5-6 and TRBJ1-2): DAGVTQSPTHLIKTRGQQVTLRCSPKSGHDTVSWYQQALGQGPQFIFQYYEEEERQRGNFPDRFSGHQFPNYSSELNVNALLLGDSALYLCASSSPPGFYGYTFGSGTRLTVV.

This CDR3 is CASSSAAGVRTEAFF. CDR3 DNA sequence: TGTGCCAGCAGTTCGGCCGCGGGGGTAAGGACTGAAGCTTTCTTT. The chain carries TRBV27 and TRBJ1-1; tentatively, D is TRBD1 (5 bases). The V and J ends lost 4 bases and 5 bases respectively, with 17 bases between them. Germline-derived CDR1 and CDR2 are MNHEY and SMNVEV (reference sequence). This CDR3 spans 15 amino acids.

Ten or more counts support this clonotype. This sequence joins TRBV6-5 and TRBJ2-1, with 7 nucleotides matching TRBD2. CDR1 is MNHEY and CDR2 is SVGAGI in the germline V gene. After removal of 2 bases from V and 0 bases from J, the junction contained 4 bases not matched to a gene. The CDR3 is 16 amino acids. CDR3 residues: CASSYGGVSSYNEQFF. Written as DNA, the CDR3 is TGTGCCAGCAGTTACGGGGGGGTGAGCTCCTACAATGAGCAGTTCTTC.

The chain employs TRBV20-1 and TRBJ2-7, with D possibly being TRBD1 or TRBD2 (5 bases each). The CDR3 sequence is 14 residues long. From germline, CDR1 is DFQATT and CDR2 SNEGSKA (reference sequence). V was shortened by 5 bases and J by 2 bases, with 16 bases between the two germline ends. Here the CDR3 DNA reads TGCAGTGCTCGGTCCGGGACGGCTACCTACGAGCAGTACTTC. This codes for CSARSGTATYEQYF.

The chain links TRBV25-1 to TRBJ2-7; 8 nucleotides agree with TRBD2. From germline, CDR1 is MGHDK and CDR2 SYGVNS. CDR3 length: 15 residues. V was clipped by 3 bases and J by 4 bases; unmatched bases: 8. CDR3 nucleotides: TGTGCCAGCAGTGACTCCTGGACTAGCCCGTACGAGCAGTACTTC. Translating it yields CASSDSWTSPYEQYF.

The chain is built from TRBV20-1 and TRBJ2-3; no reliable D call. The CDR3 consists of 15 residues. The germline V gene encodes CDR1 DFQATT and CDR2 SNEGSKA (reference sequence). Trimming left V 2 bases short and J 0 bases short, with 12 bases between. Here the CDR3 reads CSARQAIASTDTQYF. The CDR3 region has the DNA TGCAGTGCTAGACAAGCAATCGCTAGCACAGATACGCAGTATTTT.

There are many counts of this clonotype. The chain joins TRBV7-2 to TRBJ1-1, with D hard to call. Germline V gene lookup returns CDR1 SGHTA and CDR2 FQGNSA. The CDR3 sequence is 14 residues long. Trimming shortened V by 0 bases and J by 11 bases, and 16 bases separated the two germline ends. CDR3 bases: TGTGCCAGCAGCTTAGCGCTTGCAGCGAAAAGGGCTTTCTTT. Amino acid sequence: CASSLALAAKRAFF.